The source of this T cell receptor beta chain is a study of OX40 agonist ivuxolimab in advanced cancers. A note on the overall study: Ivuxolimab was an agonistic, fully human IgG2 monoclonal antibody directed against OX40 (CD134), a costimulatory receptor. Intravenous ivuxolimab was administered to patients every 2 weeks at six dose levels: 0.01, 0.1, 0.3, 1.5, 3 and 10 mg/kg. Of the roughly 51 dose-escalation patients, hepatocellular carcinoma was present in 19, melanoma in about 15, renal cell carcinoma in 9 and head and neck cancer in 9. A male proportion of 75% to 85% and a mean age of 60 years, ranging from roughly 23 to 80, were recorded for the dose-escalation cohort. Prior anti-PD-1, anti-PD-L1 or anti-CTLA-4 therapy was permitted, and checkpoint inhibitors had been received by under 50% of dose-escalation patients. Partial responses were achieved by three dose-escalation patients, of whom one had hepatocellular carcinoma and two had cutaneous melanoma. The purpose of peripheral TCRbeta sequencing was to test whether ivuxolimab changed TCR sequence diversity and led to clonal T-cell expansion. The monotherapy dose-escalation portion (N of about 57 patients) of the phase I ivuxolimab trial is reported in the paper. What the work shows at the level of the full study, not this receptor alone: At doses of 0.1 to 3.0 mg/kg, clonal expansion of both CD4+ and CD8+ T cells in blood was seen between baseline and week 6. In the 0.1-3.0 mg/kg groups, partial responders had among the lowest normalized peripheral clonal expansion, particularly in CD8+ T cells. The antigen specificity of the peripheral T cells that underwent clonal expansion was not determined. Low levels of normalized T-cell clonal expansion were also seen in some patients who did not respond. On average, CD8+ T cells showed more expanded clones than CD4+ T cells after ivuxolimab.

The CDR3 numbers 11 residues from cysteine through phenylalanine. The retained sequence is limited to the CDR3, 33 bases, with the frame set at the first base. V gives up 3 bases and J gives up 3 bases, and the segment between their germline ends measures 1 base. The germline V gene gives CDR1 as MDHEN and CDR2 as SYDVKM. Patients with a history of autoimmune disease or receiving systemic immunosuppression were excluded from the trial. Peripheral blood for TCR sequencing was drawn from every dose cohort at baseline, at cycle 4 day 1 and at cycle 7 day 1. Samples came from an open-label, multicenter, first-in-human phase I dose-escalation trial of ivuxolimab. Adults with locally advanced or metastatic head and neck squamous cell, hepatocellular, melanoma or renal cell carcinoma were enrolled in the trial. Before TCR sequencing, CD4+ and CD8+ T cells were separately sorted from peripheral blood. For sequencing of the TCRbeta CDR3 region, genomic DNA was extracted from the sorted cells. The immunoSEQ Assay was used for sequencing of TCRbeta CDR3 regions. TCRdb limited this immuneACCESS table to in-frame rearrangements with V and J called. A share of clones is missing; checked studies link under half to unresolved V genes, and the rest is unexplained. The sample includes about 33,000 clones, with roughly three quarters observed a single time. About 20% of the sample is taken by the ten largest.

As to this clone: Its recognized antigen is unknown. Within one base of it there is no much larger clone, and no base qualities were kept.

Sequencing was performed on CD4+ or CD8+ T cells sorted from blood, taken in a trial of the OX40 agonist ivuxolimab. This TCR was sampled from an adult with an advanced solid tumor such as melanoma, head and neck, liver or kidney cancer. The chain joins TRBV28 to TRBJ2-3; the D gene is not confidently resolved. The CDR3 reads CASSLTDTQYF. The sequenced DNA: TGTGCCAGCAGTTTGACAGATACGCAGTATTTT.